This T cell receptor (beta chain) was captured by sequencing in a study of cytomegalovirus exposure and HLA in healthy donors (dated 2017 in TCRdb). Describing the broader study: According to an earlier analysis of several hundred of the donors, about 170 million T cells yielded roughly 100 million unique TCR beta sequences and about 300 Gb of sequence data. To study patterns of TCR occurrence, a later analysis re-analyzed previously published TCR beta repertoires from 500 to 850 donors and added high-resolution HLA genotyping. Using immunosequencing, the study profiled T cell repertoires from about 650 subjects and related those repertoires to cytomegalovirus serostatus. Donor age, sex, ethnicity and CMV serostatus were compiled alongside the repertoire data. To decide whether each TCR beta V gene segment behaved as functional or pseudogenic, an earlier analysis of 587 of the donors relied on high-throughput TCR beta sequencing. Along with the approximately 650-subject first cohort, a separate validation cohort of roughly 110 different subjects was used. Across approximately 400 genotyped donors of the cohort, an average of roughly 230,000 unique TCR beta nucleotide sequences per donor were sequenced, and roughly 18% of those sequences were non-productive. An early release that covered about 640 HLA-typed donors contained approximately 300 gigabases of sequencing data and about 93 million unique TCR sequences. A later genetic analysis used genome-wide SNP genotypes for about 55% of the 666 donors, treating that subset as a discovery cohort. HLA typing included class I and class II loci at four-digit resolution. High-throughput TCR immunosequencing, statistical association of individual TCRs with disease status, and machine learning were combined to predict cytomegalovirus infection status. Among the approximately 400 genotyped donors, more than 70% belonged to the genetic ancestry cluster associated with self-reported Caucasian donors. The study aimed to test whether signatures of past pathogen exposure could be identified by cataloging public T cell receptors. Because of strong linkage in the cohort, roughly five DR-DQ haplotypes were treated as single units for association and clustering. Typing coverage varied by locus: about 620-640 donors for A, B, C, DRB1 and DQB1; more than 500 for DQA1; over 600 for DPA1; 400 to 480 for DPB1. The later analysis used no new phenotypic data to find candidate immune exposures, relying instead on TCR beta sequences and their occurrence across donors. All discovery cohort repertoires had been generated on a single sequencing platform. The full study reports these points: Because HLA typing was unavailable for some donors at each locus, only the typed subset was used in association tests. A later genetic analysis reported fewer N-insertions in productive TCRs among donors in an Asian-associated ancestry cluster than the roughly 620-donor mean. Compared with equally common non-associated chains, HLA-associated TCR beta chains in a later analysis were more clonally expanded and had lower generation probabilities. Presence/absence analyses assumed roughly uniform sequencing depth across donors, an assumption that may not hold. Most TCR sequences were observed very rarely across donors, whereas some public TCRs were present in many individuals. A cluster of highly shared sequence variants was judged likely to represent a technical artifact of the sequencing pipeline. At a false discovery rate of 0.05, a later analysis linked roughly 17,000 TCR beta sequences to specific HLA alleles. Some IMGT-functional V segments, including TRBV6-2 and TRBV6-3, could not be told apart with the 87-base-pair reads, so those segments were excluded. The authors suggested that the approach could potentially be generalized to other disease states and immunological phenotypes. For the cohort, immune exposure information was limited to CMV serostatus. In this cohort, only TCR beta chains were sequenced, and detectable features were limited by the absence of alpha or paired-chain data. According to a later analysis, parvovirus B19, influenza, CMV and Epstein-Barr virus appeared linked to several top co-occurrence clusters. A later analysis found that most CMV-associated TCR beta chains appeared HLA-restricted, with HLA associations seemingly driven largely by CMV exposure. Linkage disequilibrium might explain the correlated functional status among segregating V segments, but an unknown experimental factor could not be excluded. In an earlier analysis of 587 of the donors, most TCR beta V segments appeared in productive rearrangements about 90% or about 30% of the time, broadly matching IMGT annotations. The classifier was reported to diagnose cytomegalovirus status with high specificity and sensitivity in both the original and validation cohorts. When HLA alleles, especially DR and DQ, strongly co-occurred, TCR associations were difficult to assign to individual alleles. The study listed 150 to 200 TCR beta chains as associated with cytomegalovirus. A further reported finding was that TCR beta sequences accurately predicted the HLA-A and HLA-B alleles for most subjects in the first cohort. Because counts were too low, about 17 rarely observed V segments, including chromosome 9 orphons, were excluded from the earlier analysis of a few hundred of the donors. A later genetic analysis associated a missense DCLRE1C variant with V-gene and J-gene trimming of TCR beta chains, and an independent cohort replicated the association. A later analysis found that TCR association rates varied across HLA loci, with DRB1 alleles showing the most associated TCRs and HLA-C alleles the fewest. Three of the identified cytomegalovirus-associated TCR beta chains were confirmed in vitro to be specific for cytomegalovirus antigens.

Library creation used the immunoSEQ multiplex PCR assay. A mixture of 60 forward primers for TCR Vbeta segments and 13 reverse primers for TCR Jbeta segments was used in the multiplex PCR. The CDR3 region of rearranged TCR beta genes was amplified from genomic DNA by a multiplex PCR assay. Amplified TCR beta libraries were sequenced as 87-base-pair reads on the Illumina HiSeq System. From the authors' description of their analysis: In a later analysis, around 80 million unique TCR beta chains were counted across the approximately 670 repertoires, and roughly 9.9 million of these chains were shared by at least two donors. Raw reads were error-corrected and collapsed into unique sequences with a nearest-neighbor algorithm that merged closely related sequences to remove PCR and sequencing errors. V, D and J gene segments were assigned by aligning CDR3 sequences to IMGT reference sequences. For a sequence to be retained, a match of at least six nucleotides to both a V gene segment and a J gene segment was required. Rearrangements were classified as productive when the CDR3 lacked stop codons and remained in frame with V and J, and all other rearrangements were classified as non-productive. CDR3 was defined by IMGT convention, running from the second conserved V-encoded cysteine to the conserved J-encoded phenylalanine. Sequences without an unambiguous match to a single V gene segment were excluded from the earlier analysis of about 640 of the donors. An earlier analysis of a few hundred of the donors called V segments functional above 56.7% productive rearrangements and segregating when the between-donor standard deviation exceeded 5%. To diagnose cytomegalovirus status from the catalog of TCR beta chain sequences, a statistical classification framework was built. In a later analysis, V and J genes were assigned by comparing TCR nucleotide sequences against IMGT/GENE-DB human TR gene sequences. A later analysis assigned CDR3 sequences and most-parsimonious VDJ recombination scenarios with the TCRdist pipeline. In a later analysis, each TCR beta chain was defined by its CDR3 amino acid sequence together with its V-gene family, and reads without a unique V-gene family were excluded. To address suspected cross-contamination and a sequencing artifact, a later analysis removed 592 highly shared, low-generation-probability nucleotide sequences. In a later analysis, a clonal expansion index for each public chain was calculated from normalized within-repertoire ranks of inferred template counts. A later analysis computed generation probabilities with a VDJ recombination model fitted to out-of-frame rearrangements, and checked the results against IGoR. A later analysis scored TCR-TCR, TCR-HLA and TCR-CMV co-occurrence with hypergeometric tests, applying a repertoire-size bias correction to TCR pairs. False discovery rates were estimated in a later analysis by permuting HLA or CMV assignments 20 times. In a later analysis, co-occurring TCRs were grouped using DBSCAN, with TCRdist sequence similarity added in when clustering inside HLA-allele-positive subsets. Co-occurrence clustering excluded repertoires with fewer than 30,000 or more than 120,000 public chains, plus five with anomalous nucleotide sharing. TCRdb obtained this table from immuneACCESS and retained in-frame rearrangements with V and J assigned. These tables miss some clones; where compared with another copy, unresolved V genes account for less than half of the shortfall, and the remainder is unexplained. From that table come the V and J calls and clone size; the DNA was used to work out D and trimming. Across this sample there are more than 110,000 clones, with 70% to 80% seen only once. The ten largest clones take up 4.5% to 6% of the sample.

From V the trimming removes 4 bases and from J it removes 0 bases, while the gene matches leave 7 bases of the junction unaccounted for. Sequences MGHRA (CDR1) and YSYEKL (CDR2) are obtained from the germline V gene. From the cysteine through the phenylalanine, the CDR3 covers 17 amino acids. The retained sequence is limited to the CDR3, 51 bases, with the frame set at the first base. This clone was detected only a few times. The clone's antigen remains unknown. Base qualities are missing; no much larger clone stands one base away. The cohort comprised some 680 healthy bone marrow donors. All cohort members were sampled while nominally healthy, although unrecorded immune exposures were likely present. The donor tested CMV seronegative, placing the donor among the 352 seronegative members of the cohort. Every donor gave a peripheral blood sample, and the peripheral blood mononuclear cells from that sample were used for TCR beta sequencing. The Qiagen DNeasy Blood Extraction Kit was used to extract genomic DNA from the blood cell samples.

Here the chain combines TRBV4-1 and TRBJ2-1, with 9 bases aligning to TRBD2. Sequencing was carried out using PBMCs. This TCR was recovered from a woman aged 45-65 years in good health and CMV-seronegative. The DNA reads TGCGCCAGCAGCCCCTTAGCGGGGGCCATCTCCTACAATGAGCAGTTCTTC. Its amino acids are CASSPLAGAISYNEQFF.